This T cell receptor (beta chain) was sequenced during a study of blood T cells in healthy people across ages. PCR was performed a second time for about 6 to 12 cycles using a sample-barcoded 5' primer and a J-beta primer mix. Every cDNA molecule bore a tag from a template-switch adaptor containing 12 random nucleotides. The study obtained at least 2.5 million CDR3-containing paired-end reads from every sample. TCRdb redid the calling of the 5' RACE reads with MiXCR, one entry per CDR3 protein. In the table there are roughly 1,800,000 distinct CDR3 sequences, 40% to 55% of which are singletons. This clonotype was recorded a few times. What it recognizes is unknown. The study recruited healthy Caucasian donors from Russia who were aged about 6 to 90. The CDR3 spans 15 residues. V was clipped by 2 bases and J by 2 bases; unmatched bases: 5. In germline, CDR1 is LGHNA, CDR2 YSLEER. General study results and limits: Naive T cell percentage strongly correlated with TCR beta diversity.

The sequence was obtained from a woman between 35 and 50 years old in good health. Sequencing input: blood. V usage is TRBV4-3 and J usage is TRBJ2-7, with 8 bases fitting TRBD1. The CDR3 DNA reads as TGCGCCAGCAGCCAAAGGACAGGGTTCGCCTACGAGCAGTACTTC. Its translation: CASSQRTGFAYEQYF.